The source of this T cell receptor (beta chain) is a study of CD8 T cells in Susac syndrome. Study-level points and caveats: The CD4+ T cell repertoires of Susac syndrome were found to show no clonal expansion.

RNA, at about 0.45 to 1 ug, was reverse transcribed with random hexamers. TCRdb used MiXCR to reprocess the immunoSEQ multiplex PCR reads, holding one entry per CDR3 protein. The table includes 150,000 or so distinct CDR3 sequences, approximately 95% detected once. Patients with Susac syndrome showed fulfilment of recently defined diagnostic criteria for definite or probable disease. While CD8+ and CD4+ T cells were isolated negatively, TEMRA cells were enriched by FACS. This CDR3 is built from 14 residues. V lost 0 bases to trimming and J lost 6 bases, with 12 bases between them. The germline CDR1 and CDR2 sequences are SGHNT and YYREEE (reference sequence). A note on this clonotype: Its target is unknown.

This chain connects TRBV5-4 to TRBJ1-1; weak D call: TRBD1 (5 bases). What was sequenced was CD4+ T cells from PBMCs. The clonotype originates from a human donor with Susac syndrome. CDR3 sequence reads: CASSLGQGRAEAFF. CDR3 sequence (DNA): TGTGCCAGCAGCTTGGGGCAGGGACGAGCTGAAGCTTTCTTT. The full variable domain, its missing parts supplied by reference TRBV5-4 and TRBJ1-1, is ETGVTQSPTHLIKTRGQQVTLRCSSQSGHNTVSWYQQALGQGPQFIFQYYREEENGRGNFPPRFSGLQFPNYSSELNVNALELDDSALYLCASSLGQGRAEAFFGQGTRLTVV.